These T cell receptor beta chains were read from a single sample in a study of response to subunit inactivated influenza vaccine. Via MiXCR, TCRdb re-called the RT-PCR reads, giving one row per CDR3 protein. The data hold around 490,000 distinct CDR3 sequences, with roughly 8.2% observed a single time. Material: PBMCs from blood, obtained around 25 months after vaccination. All receptors come from a man in his fifties or sixties who received an inactivated influenza vaccine. Both conserved end residues are part of each CDR3. Each record gives: CDR3 protein, CDR3 DNA, V gene, J gene, D gene, clone size. The D gene is left open where the match is weak. Clone sizes are given selectively: once, few, many, or a class where the clone is expanded.

CASSLEGRGVAGELFF,TGTGCCAGCAGCTTGGAGGGCAGGGGGGTTGCCGGGGAGCTGTTTTTT,TRBV5-5,TRBJ2-2,-,-
CSARDLGTGVQETQYF,TGCAGTGCTAGAGACCTAGGGACAGGGGTTCAAGAGACCCAGTACTTC,TRBV20-1,TRBJ2-5,TRBD1,-
CASSPRTGGTYEQYF,TGTGCCAGCTCACCTAGGACAGGGGGTACGTACGAGCAGTACTTC,TRBV18,TRBJ2-7,TRBD1,many
CASSLEGINNSPLHF,TGTGCCAGCAGCTTAGAGGGGATTAATAATTCACCCCTCCACTTT,TRBV11-2,TRBJ1-6,-,-
CASSQERGDSPLHF,TGTGCCAGCAGCCAAGAGAGGGGGGATTCACCCCTCCACTTT,TRBV4-2,TRBJ1-6,-,few
CSGTGGMSTGELFF,TGCAGTGGAACAGGCGGGATGAGCACCGGGGAGCTGTTTTTT,TRBV20-1,TRBJ2-2,-,-
CASRRFRESNQPQHF,TGTGCCAGCAGGCGATTTCGGGAGAGCAATCAGCCCCAGCATTTT,TRBV28,TRBJ1-5,-,many
CAMSSEYSSYEQYF,TGTGCCATGTCTAGCGAGTACAGCTCCTACGAGCAGTACTTC,TRBV10-3,TRBJ2-7,-,few
CASSVGNRGGYNEQFF,TGTGCCAGCAGCGTAGGGAACAGGGGTGGGTACAATGAGCAGTTCTTC,TRBV9,TRBJ2-1,TRBD1,few
CASSYSTGRVNTEAFF,TGTGCCAGCAGTTACTCGACGGGACGCGTGAACACTGAAGCTTTCTTT,TRBV6-5,TRBJ1-1,-,many
CASSFGQAPGANVLTF,TGTGCCAGCAGCTTTGGACAGGCCCCTGGGGCCAACGTCCTGACTTTC,TRBV7-9,TRBJ2-6,TRBD1,-
CASSFRGDSPLHF,TGCGCCAGCAGCTTTCGGGGGGATTCACCCCTCCACTTT,TRBV5-1,TRBJ1-6,-,-
CAISAESYEQYF,TGTGCCATCAGTGCAGAGTCCTACGAGCAGTACTTC,TRBV10-3,TRBJ2-7,-,-
CASRLAGRQETQYF,TGTGCCAGCCGACTAGCGGGGAGACAAGAGACCCAGTACTTC,TRBV6-2/TRBV6-3,TRBJ2-5,TRBD2,many
CASSSFPTVTNTGELFF,TGTGCCAGCAGCTCGTTCCCGACTGTGACGAACACCGGGGAGCTGTTTTTT,TRBV5-6,TRBJ2-2,-,-
CASSGTSLNTGELFF,TGTGCCAGCAGCGGGACTAGCCTAAACACCGGGGAGCTGTTTTTT,TRBV6-1,TRBJ2-2,TRBD2,-
CSVEGQESSYNEQFF,TGCAGCGTTGAAGGACAGGAGAGCTCCTACAATGAGCAGTTCTTC,TRBV29-1,TRBJ2-1,-,-
CASSFRGTGLYNEQFF,TGTGCCAGCAGCTTTAGAGGGACAGGCCTCTACAATGAGCAGTTCTTC,TRBV11-2,TRBJ2-1,TRBD1,few
CASSQNVGGQGAYEQYF,TGCGCCAGCAGCCAAAATGTAGGAGGACAGGGGGCATACGAGCAGTACTTC,TRBV4-3,TRBJ2-7,TRBD1,few
CSANQGQGLYEQYF,TGCAGTGCTAACCAAGGACAGGGGCTCTACGAGCAGTACTTC,TRBV20-1,TRBJ2-7,TRBD1,few
CASSPGTGVHTEAFF,TGTGCCAGTAGTCCCGGGACAGGGGTGCACACTGAAGCTTTCTTT,TRBV19,TRBJ1-1,TRBD1,-
CASSQDWTGEYEQYF,TGCGCCAGCAGCCAAGATTGGACAGGAGAATACGAGCAGTACTTC,TRBV4-3,TRBJ2-7,TRBD1,few
CASSKHATRDSYEQYF,TGCGCCAGCAGCAAACACGCGACGCGTGACTCCTACGAGCAGTACTTC,TRBV5-1,TRBJ2-7,-,-
CASSYARYEQYF,TGTGCCAGCAGTTACGCTCGCTACGAGCAGTACTTC,TRBV6-2/TRBV6-3,TRBJ2-7,-,-
CASSLVSNSPLHF,TGTGCCAGCAGCTTAGTGTCAAATTCACCCCTCCACTTT,TRBV7-2,TRBJ1-6,-,few
CSLDGLADGEQFF,TGCTCTTTGGATGGACTAGCTGACGGTGAGCAGTTCTTC,TRBV20-1,TRBJ2-1,TRBD2,-
CASTQGILVGELFF,TGTGCCAGCACCCAGGGGATTCTAGTCGGGGAGCTGTTTTTT,TRBV12-3/TRBV12-4,TRBJ2-2,-,-
CASSSIGGGEKLFF,TGTGCCAGCAGTTCGATCGGAGGAGGCGAAAAACTGTTTTTT,TRBV12-3/TRBV12-4,TRBJ1-4,-,-
CASSLDVTSGFEQFF,TGTGCCAGCAGCTTAGATGTGACTAGCGGGTTTGAGCAGTTCTTC,TRBV7-2,TRBJ2-1,TRBD2,few
CSFGGGASYEQYF,TGCAGTTTCGGCGGGGGGGCGTCCTACGAGCAGTACTTC,TRBV20-1,TRBJ2-7,TRBD2,few
CASSQLTETGELFF,TGCGCCAGCAGCCAGCTCACTGAGACCGGGGAGCTGTTTTTT,TRBV4-3,TRBJ2-2,-,-
CASSFVLSVASGNEQFF,TGTGCCAGCAGTTTCGTCCTATCTGTAGCTAGCGGGAATGAGCAGTTCTTC,TRBV27,TRBJ2-1,TRBD2,few